One sample yielded the 8 T cell receptor beta chains listed below, sequenced in a study of human CD8 memory T cell subsets. UMI-labeled 5' RACE was used to make TCR beta libraries. From the 5' RACE reads, TCRdb lists one entry per CDR3 protein and no DNA. Its table records 9,500 to 12,000 distinct CDR3 sequences. Sequencing was carried out using CD8+ T cells from PBMCs. Receptors originate from a human donor in good health.

This chain connects TRBV28 to TRBJ2-5; TCRdb's assignment of TRBD2 cannot be checked, as there is no DNA. Germline V CDR1 and CDR2: MDHEN, SYDVKM. The CDR3 consists of 18 residues. CDR3 sequence: CASSLVLADAEYQETQYF. Variable domain in full (rest from reference TRBV28 and TRBJ2-5): DVKVTQSSRYLVKRTGEKVFLECVQDMDHENMFWYRQDPGLGLRLIYFSYDVKMKEKGDIPEGYSVSREKKERFSLILESASTNQTSMYLCASSLVLADAEYQETQYFGPGTRLLVL.

This rearrangement joins TRBV4-1 to TRBJ2-1; TCRdb outputs TRBD2, but without DNA this stays unchecked. The CDR3 covers 16 residues. CDR1 MGHRA and CDR2 YSYEKL come from the germline V gene. The CDR3 reads CASSHFSGGPNNEQFF.

V and J are TRBV5-6 and TRBJ1-5; TCRdb designates TRBD1, a call that cannot be tested without DNA. The CDR3 covers 15 residues. Germline-derived CDR1 and CDR2 are SGHDT and YYEEEE. The CDR3: CASSLRQGRNQPQHF.

The chain employs TRBV27 and TRBJ2-1; with no DNA, the TCRdb D assignment of TRBD1 cannot be verified. This CDR3 spans 11 amino acids. The germline gives CDR1 MNHEY, CDR2 SMNVEV (reference sequence). This CDR3 reads CASSSTGQQFF.

The chain employs TRBV5-1 and TRBJ2-7; the TCRdb call, TRBD1, lacks DNA for checking. In germline, CDR1 is SGHRS, CDR2 YFSETQ. The length of the CDR3 is 15 residues. The CDR3 sequence: CASSAGTGALESQYF.

The CDR3 protein is CASSPLSLYQETQYF. The chain uses TRBV5-1 and TRBJ2-5. Germline lookup yields CDR1 SGHRS and CDR2 YFSETQ. This CDR3 region has 15 residues.

The rearrangement uses TRBV12-5 and TRBJ1-1. Per the germline V gene, CDR1 is LGHNT and CDR2 is FRNRAP. The CDR3 totals 13 residues. The CDR3 reads CASGLGPGTEAFF.

V is TRBV19 and J is TRBJ2-3; TCRdb indicates TRBD2, and absent DNA this call remains unverified. Germline loops: CDR1 LNHDA, CDR2 SQIVND (reference sequence). The CDR3 is 15 residues long. The CDR3 sequence is CASSLDGADTDTQYF.